This T cell receptor delta chain was identified in a study of gamma-delta chains in newborns, infants, children. Overall study context: Microbial exposure reportedly drives polyclonal innate γδ T cell expansion after birth.

TCRdb reprocessed the reads using CATT. The sample consists of about 1,300 delta-chain clones, roughly 1.1% of them appearing once. This clone was picked up a small number of times. The origin of this receptor is a child in good health. Sequencing used blood.

In nucleotides, the CDR3 is TGTGCCTGTGAGAGCTTACTGGGGACCACCGATAAACTCATCTTT. Translating it yields CACESLLGTTDKLIF. The chain carries TRDV2 and TRDJ1, with 7 bases aligning to TRDD3. This CDR3 is 15 amino acids long. Trimming cost V 4 bases and J 1 base; bases outside gene matches: 8. Germline CDR1 is GEAIGNYY and CDR2 is EKD.